This TCR beta chain was documented in a study of OX40 agonist ivuxolimab in advanced cancers. Sequencing used immunoSEQ multiplex PCR; TCRdb keeps in-frame clones, though not all of them. The sample lists some 57,000 clones; about 90% were seen once. Trimming took off 6 bases at V and 2 bases at J, with 3 bases between the two ends. The germline V gene encodes CDR1 KGHSH and CDR2 LQKENI. This CDR3 region has 11 residues. V usage is TRBV18 and J usage is TRBJ2-3; no reliable D call. This specimen consisted of CD4+ or CD8+ T cells sorted from blood, obtained in a trial of the OX40 agonist ivuxolimab. The source of this sequence is an adult with an advanced solid tumor such as melanoma, head and neck, liver or kidney cancer. This CDR3 is CASSDTDTQYF. DNA for the CDR3: TGTGCCAGCTCGGACACAGATACGCAGTATTTT.